The 2 T cell receptor beta chains below were found in one sample sequenced in a study of shared clonotypes between healthy human individuals. The method was immunoSEQ multiplex PCR; TCRdb's version includes in-frame clones alone and lacks a portion of them. The sample lists 1.5 million to 2.5 million clones, around 96% occurring once. Naive CD8 cells were CD45RO-negative, positively selected for CCR7, excluding terminally differentiated effector memory CD45RA+ cells. Sequencing input: naive CD8+ T cells sorted from blood. Every receptor here comes from a man between 18 and 35 years old in good health.

V gene TRBV2 combines with J gene TRBJ1-6; D perhaps matches TRBD1 (5 bases). The CDR3 consists of 20 residues. The germline V gene encodes CDR1 SNHLY and CDR2 FYNNEI. V lost 0 bases and J lost 7, with 25 bases in between. The CDR3, as DNA: TGTGCCAGCAGTGAAGCTCACGTCGGCAGGGCGATTCTTATAAATTCACCCCTCCACTTT. Encoded protein: CASSEAHVGRAILINSPLHF.

The chain recombines TRBV27 with TRBJ1-1; no clear D gene. The germline gives CDR1 MNHEY, CDR2 SMNVEV (reference sequence). Trimming cost V 2 bases and J 4 bases, with 11 bases left between them. CDR3 length equals 14 residues. Written as DNA, the CDR3 is TGTGCCAGCAGTTTAGACCTCGAGAGCACTGAAGCTTTCTTT. It yields the protein CASSLDLESTEAFF.